A selection of T cell receptor beta chains follows, all from one sample in a study of neurological immune-mediated disorders. From the 5' RACE reads, TCRdb called clonotypes with MiXCR, one entry per CDR3 protein. Of about 41,000 distinct CDR3 sequences listed, roughly 14% are singletons. Sequences were obtained from CD4+ T cells from blood. The receptor set was obtained from a woman in her sixties with HTLV-1-associated myelopathy (HAM/TSP). Each CDR3 is given with its conserved first and last residue. A D gene is named only where the DNA matches it firmly. Clone size, where shown, is once, few, many, or a class for clones that have expanded.

d_call: -
cdr3_length: 17
clone_size: many
j_call: TRBJ1-4
v_call: TRBV21-1
cdr3_aa: CASSKAPGQGTNEKLFF
cdr3_nt: TGTGCCAGCAGCAAAGCCCCGGGACAGGGGACTAATGAAAAACTGTTTTTT

d_call: TRBD2
cdr3_length: 14
clone_size: many
j_call: TRBJ2-7
v_call: TRBV7-2
cdr3_aa: CASSQTSGGHEQYF
cdr3_nt: TGTGCCAGCAGCCAGACTAGCGGGGGACACGAGCAGTACTTC

d_call: -
cdr3_length: 16
clone_size: many
j_call: TRBJ2-1
v_call: TRBV9
cdr3_aa: CASSVAGGAPYNEQFF
cdr3_nt: TGTGCCAGCAGCGTAGCAGGGGGGGCCCCCTACAATGAGCAGTTCTTC

d_call: -
cdr3_length: 13
clone_size: many
j_call: TRBJ1-1
v_call: TRBV3-1
cdr3_aa: CASSQEGVQGAFF
cdr3_nt: TGTGCCAGCAGCCAAGAGGGGGTCCAAGGGGCTTTCTTT

d_call: TRBD2
cdr3_length: 20
clone_size: many
j_call: TRBJ2-1
v_call: TRBV12-5
cdr3_aa: CASGLVLRAGGFVSPNEQFF
cdr3_nt: TGTGCTAGTGGTTTGGTACTTAGGGCGGGGGGCTTTGTATCGCCCAATGAGCAGTTCTTC

d_call: TRBD1
cdr3_length: 15
clone_size: many
j_call: TRBJ1-2
v_call: TRBV5-1
cdr3_aa: CASSLQGQGSDGYTF
cdr3_nt: TGCGCCAGCAGCTTACAGGGACAGGGGTCTGATGGCTACACCTTC

d_call: -
cdr3_length: 14
clone_size: medium-sized
j_call: TRBJ2-7
v_call: TRBV5-1
cdr3_aa: CASSLGVRINEQYF
cdr3_nt: TGCGCCAGCAGCTTGGGGGTCAGGATCAACGAGCAGTACTTC

d_call: -
cdr3_length: 19
clone_size: -
j_call: TRBJ1-4
v_call: TRBV14
cdr3_aa: CANSQPGKGRLATNEKLFF
cdr3_nt: TGTGCCAACAGCCAACCGGGAAAGGGACGCCTAGCAACTAATGAAAAACTGTTTTTT

d_call: -
cdr3_length: 12
clone_size: many
j_call: TRBJ2-7
v_call: TRBV29-1
cdr3_aa: CSVEGGAYEQYF
cdr3_nt: TGCAGCGTTGAAGGGGGGGCCTACGAGCAGTACTTC

d_call: -
cdr3_length: 14
clone_size: medium-sized
j_call: TRBJ2-7
v_call: TRBV20-1
cdr3_aa: CSARDRGRSYEQYF
cdr3_nt: TGCAGTGCTAGGGATCGGGGGCGCTCCTACGAGCAGTACTTC

d_call: -
cdr3_length: 17
clone_size: many
j_call: TRBJ2-4
v_call: TRBV4-1
cdr3_aa: CASSQGQGLLPKNIQYF
cdr3_nt: TGCGCCAGCAGCCAAGGTCAGGGGCTGTTACCCAAAAACATTCAGTACTTC

d_call: -
cdr3_length: 14
clone_size: many
j_call: TRBJ2-7
v_call: TRBV5-6
cdr3_aa: CASSLLPESYEQYF
cdr3_nt: TGTGCCAGCAGCTTGCTCCCAGAGTCCTACGAGCAGTACTTC

d_call: TRBD2
cdr3_length: 14
clone_size: -
j_call: TRBJ2-3
v_call: TRBV29-1
cdr3_aa: CSVDGLAGSDTQYF
cdr3_nt: TGCAGCGTTGATGGACTAGCGGGGTCAGATACGCAGTATTTT

d_call: TRBD2
cdr3_length: 14
clone_size: many
j_call: TRBJ2-1
v_call: TRBV20-1
cdr3_aa: CSARKGGGAVEQFF
cdr3_nt: TGCAGTGCCCGCAAGGGCGGGGGGGCAGTGGAGCAGTTCTTC

d_call: -
cdr3_length: 16
clone_size: few
j_call: TRBJ2-5
v_call: TRBV5-4
cdr3_aa: CASSLSPGNPQETQYF
cdr3_nt: TGTGCCAGCAGCTTATCTCCGGGGAACCCTCAAGAGACCCAGTACTTC

d_call: -
cdr3_length: 14
clone_size: many
j_call: TRBJ1-2
v_call: TRBV12-3/TRBV12-4
cdr3_aa: CASSLTAPTWGYTF
cdr3_nt: TGTGCCAGCAGTTTAACCGCTCCGACGTGGGGCTACACCTTC

d_call: -
cdr3_length: 14
clone_size: many
j_call: TRBJ2-7
v_call: TRBV9
cdr3_aa: CASSVEAGMGEQYF
cdr3_nt: TGTGCCAGCAGCGTAGAGGCAGGGATGGGGGAGCAGTACTTC

d_call: TRBD1
cdr3_length: 16
clone_size: -
j_call: TRBJ2-7
v_call: TRBV6-6
cdr3_aa: CASSPGTVTGVDEQYF
cdr3_nt: TGTGCCAGCAGTCCTGGGACCGTGACAGGGGTCGACGAGCAGTACTTC